The 28 T cell receptor beta chains below were found in one sample sequenced in a study of cytotoxic CD8 clonotypes in ibrutinib-treated CLL. Clones were read by immunoSEQ multiplex PCR, and TCRdb kept only the in-frame ones, dropping some. Of 75,000 to 80,000 clones in the sample, roughly 83% are singletons; the top ten hold less than 45%. The source was PBMCs, collected after 24 months of ibrutinib treatment. These receptor sequences come from a human donor with chronic lymphocytic leukemia.

This clone was observed a few times. The V call is TRBV28, the J call TRBJ2-2; D is unclear. CDR1 is MDHEN and CDR2 is SYDVKM in the germline V gene. CDR3 size: 15 residues. V gave up 7 bases and J gave up 0 bases, with 12 bases separating them. This CDR3 reads CASTLGYSNTGELFF. CDR3 sequence (DNA): TGTGCCAGCACCCTGGGGTATTCGAACACCGGGGAGCTGTTTTTT.

The rearrangement links TRBV6-5 to TRBJ2-2; 13 nucleotides align to TRBD2. V shed 5 bases, J shed 9 bases, and the junction held 6 bases outside the gene matches. The CDR3 length is 15 residues. Germline lookup yields CDR1 MNHEY and CDR2 SVGAGI. CDR3 residues: CASSRGTSGARELFF. The CDR3 region has the DNA TGTGCCAGCAGTCGAGGGACTAGCGGGGCCCGGGAGCTGTTTTTT.

The chain is built from TRBV28 and TRBJ2-7; D unresolved. Trimming stripped 3 bases from V and 0 bases from J, with 15 bases between. The germline CDR1 and CDR2 sequences are MDHEN and SYDVKM. The CDR3 loop spans 16 amino acids. The CDR3 nucleotides read TGTGCCAGCAGTTTGTCACGGCAACCGATCTCCTACGAGCAGTACTTC. It specifies CASSLSRQPISYEQYF.

The rearrangement links TRBV7-6 to TRBJ2-7, with D hard to call. The V gene lost 5 bases and the J gene lost 0 bases, with 11 bases spanning the gap. CDR3 length: 14 amino acids. Germline V gives CDR1 SGHVS, CDR2 FNYEAQ. The CDR3 loop reads CASSQESLSYEQYF. The CDR3 DNA is TGTGCCAGCAGCCAAGAGTCCCTCTCCTACGAGCAGTACTTC.

The V and J genes are TRBV6-6 and TRBJ2-7; possible D gene TRBD2, 6 bases. V shed 5 bases and J shed 2 bases, with 19 bases lying between them. The CDR3 is 16 residues long. Per germline, CDR1 MNHNY and CDR2 SVGAGI (reference sequence). CDR3: CASSLHQAGSTYEQYF. CDR3 DNA sequence: TGTGCCAGCAGTCTCCATCAGGCGGGGTCTACCTACGAGCAGTACTTC.

The rearrangement joins TRBV21-1 to TRBJ2-7; TRBD1 reflects the table's D call only, with no check against the DNA. TRBV21-1 is a listed pseudogene. The CDR3 is made up of 16 amino acids. The CDR3 DNA is TGTGCCAGCAGCCTAAAACGGACAGGGGAATCGGTAGAGCAGTACTTC. Its translation: CASSLKRTGESVEQYF.

The chain joins TRBV18 to TRBJ1-2, with TRBD1 as a possible D gene (6 bases). V lost 4 bases to trimming and J lost 6 bases, with 18 bases between them. This CDR3 is built from 15 residues. Germline-derived CDR1 and CDR2 are KGHSH and LQKENI. CDR3: CASSRTSRGLDGYTF. As DNA, the CDR3 is TGTGCCAGCTCACGAACCAGCAGGGGACTTGATGGCTACACCTTC. Full variable domain (outside the CDR3, taken from reference TRBV18 and TRBJ1-2): NAGVMQNPRHLVRRRGQEARLRCSPMKGHSHVYWYRQLPEEGLKFMVYLQKENIIDESGMPKERFSAEFPKEGPSILRIQQVVRGDSAAYFCASSRTSRGLDGYTFGSGTRLTVV.

The V and J genes are TRBV2 and TRBJ2-1; TRBD1 matches 11 bases. Trimming cost V 5 bases and J 9 bases; bases outside gene matches: 9. The germline V gene encodes CDR1 SNHLY and CDR2 FYNNEI. The CDR3 has 15 amino acids. The CDR3 loop is CASSREGTGGSEQFF. In DNA form, the CDR3 reads TGTGCCAGCAGTCGGGAGGGGACAGGGGGGAGTGAGCAGTTCTTC.

V usage is TRBV28 and J usage is TRBJ2-5, with D possibly being TRBD2 (7 bases). The CDR3 runs to 14 residues. CDR1 is MDHEN and CDR2 is SYDVKM in the germline V gene. Trimming cost V 7 bases and J 5 bases, with 17 bases left between them. CDR3 amino acids: CASTSRGRAETQYF. The CDR3 coding sequence is TGTGCCAGCACTAGTAGGGGGAGGGCGGAGACCCAGTACTTC.

V is TRBV19 and J is TRBJ1-4; 9 nucleotides align to TRBD1. Trimming at V came to 10 bases and at J to 3 bases, leaving 12 bases not matched to a gene. CDR3 size: 16 residues. The germline V gene has CDR1 LNHDA and CDR2 SQIVND (reference sequence). In DNA form, the CDR3 reads TGTGCCACCGTGGGGACAGGGTTTTCAGCTAATGAAAAACTGTTTTTT. Its protein is CATVGTGFSANEKLFF.

The CDR3 DNA is TGTGCCAGCAGTAGGAGTGCGAACACCGGGGAGCTGTTTTTT. Translation: CASSRSANTGELFF. The rearrangement joins TRBV2 to TRBJ2-2; D unresolved. V was shortened by 5 bases and J by 0 bases, with 7 bases between the two germline ends. The CDR3 spans 14 residues. The germline CDR1 and CDR2 sequences are SNHLY and FYNNEI.

The genes are TRBV5-1 and TRBJ2-3, with 9 bases matching TRBD2. CDR3 size: 16 residues. Germline V gene data show CDR1 as SGHRS and CDR2 as YFSETQ. V lost 0 bases and J lost 0; bases outside the gene matches: 2. The CDR3 region is CASSLGLAVSTDTQYF. The CDR3, as DNA: TGCGCCAGCAGCTTGGGACTAGCGGTTAGCACAGATACGCAGTATTTT. Combining the CDR3 with reference TRBV5-1 and TRBJ2-3 gives the whole variable domain KAGVTQTPRYLIKTRGQQVTLSCSPISGHRSVSWYQQTPGQGLQFLFEYFSETQRNKGNFPGRFSGRQFSNSRSEMNVSTLELGDSALYLCASSLGLAVSTDTQYFGPGTRLTVL.

This chain links TRBV9 with TRBJ2-3; 8 nucleotides match TRBD2. With 2 bases clipped from V and 3 bases from J, the junction kept 8 bases outside the gene matches. Looked up from germline, CDR1 is SGDLS and CDR2 is YYNGEE. This CDR3 is 16 amino acids long. Here the CDR3 DNA reads TGTGCCAGCAGCGTCCGAGCGGGAGATGGGACAGATACGCAGTATTTT. Amino acid sequence: CASSVRAGDGTDTQYF.

This clone occurred many times. The rearrangement joins TRBV10-1 to TRBJ2-5; D is undetermined. The CDR3 is 11 amino acids. The V gene's germline CDR1 is WNHNN and CDR2 SYGVQD (reference sequence). V was trimmed by 7 bases and J by 6 bases, leaving 9 bases between them. The CDR3 spells CASKASQTQYF. CDR3 DNA sequence: TGCGCCAGCAAAGCCTCACAGACCCAGTACTTC.

The chain joins TRBV7-9 to TRBJ2-7; 11 bases fit TRBD1. Trimming removed 4 bases from V and 4 bases from J; junction bases left unmatched: 9. The CDR3 contains 16 residues. Germline loops: CDR1 SEHNR, CDR2 FQNEAQ (reference sequence). The CDR3 DNA is TGTGCCAGCAGCTCACGCCCTGGACAGGGGGCTTACGAGCAGTACTTC. Its translation: CASSSRPGQGAYEQYF.

This clone appeared once. The chain recombines TRBV11-2 with TRBJ1-3; 7 bases match TRBD1. This CDR3 comprises 17 residues. Germline V gene lookup returns CDR1 SGHAT and CDR2 FQNNGV. The V gene end was trimmed by 4 bases and the J gene end by 0 bases; junction bases not matched to a gene: 9. CDR3 in DNA: TGTGCCAGCAGCTACCCCCGACAGGGCATCTCTGGAAACACCATATATTTT. Protein product: CASSYPRQGISGNTIYF.

V usage is TRBV13 and J usage is TRBJ1-1; tentative D call: TRBD1 (6 bases). Trimming pared 5 bases from V and 5 bases from J, leaving 12 bases between. The CDR3 has 13 amino acids. Germline lookup yields CDR1 PRHDT and CDR2 FYEKMQ (reference sequence). The CDR3 nucleotides read TGTGCCAGCAGCCCCACAGGGCGGACTGAAGCTTTCTTT. Its translation: CASSPTGRTEAFF. Full variable domain (outside the CDR3, taken from reference TRBV13 and TRBJ1-1): AAGVIQSPRHLIKEKRETATLKCYPIPRHDTVYWYQQGPGQDPQFLISFYEKMQSDKGSIPDRFSAQQFSDYHSELNMSSLELGDSALYFCASSPTGRTEAFFGQGTRLTVV.

The V call is TRBV7-2, the J call TRBJ2-7; D is unresolved. The CDR3 extends over 14 amino acids. The germline V gene has CDR1 SGHTA and CDR2 FQGNSA. V was trimmed by 1 base and J by 2 bases, leaving 9 bases between them. The CDR3 reads CASSLGPLPYEQYF. The CDR3 DNA follows: TGTGCCAGCAGCTTAGGGCCATTGCCCTACGAGCAGTACTTC.

This clone was observed a handful of times. V usage is TRBV7-3 and J usage is TRBJ1-1, with D tentatively TRBD1 (5 bases). V was cut by 5 bases and J by 0 bases, with 10 bases left in between. The CDR3 contains 14 residues. Germline V lookup: CDR1 SGHTA, CDR2 FQGTGA. The CDR3 here is CASSPSGVNTEAFF. The CDR3, as DNA: TGTGCCAGCAGCCCATCGGGGGTGAACACTGAAGCTTTCTTT.

J is TRBJ2-7 and V is TRBV5-8, with D perhaps matching TRBD2 (5 bases). V shed 4 bases and J shed 9 bases, with 29 bases lying between them. The V gene's germline CDR1 is SGHTS and CDR2 YDEGEE. CDR3 size: 17 residues. In DNA, the CDR3 is TGTGCCAGCAGCCCTGGTGCGGGTACCCCCCTCTACGAGCGGCAGTACTTC. Protein sequence: CASSPGAGTPLYERQYF.

The chain has TRBV5-1 and TRBJ2-5; D unresolved. This CDR3 is 16 amino acids long. Germline CDR1 SGHRS, CDR2 YFSETQ. Trimming left V 0 bases short and J 2 bases short, with 14 bases between. CDR3 region: CASSLGGAQRQETQYF. CDR3 nucleotide sequence: TGCGCCAGCAGCTTGGGCGGAGCTCAAAGACAAGAGACCCAGTACTTC.

This clone was observed a few times. The chain is built from TRBV19 and TRBJ1-1; D unclear. Trimming cost V 6 bases and J 3 bases, with 11 bases left between them. Per germline, CDR1 LNHDA and CDR2 SQIVND (reference sequence). This CDR3 region has 13 residues. CDR3 in amino acids: CASSQRGHTEAFF. In DNA form, the CDR3 reads TGTGCCAGTAGCCAGAGAGGACACACTGAAGCTTTCTTT.

The genes are TRBV28 and TRBJ1-3, with a possible D match to TRBD1 (5 bases). Germline V CDR1 and CDR2: MDHEN, SYDVKM. The CDR3 consists of 16 residues. V was clipped by 8 bases and J by 2 bases, with 19 bases between them. Here the CDR3 DNA reads TGTGCCAGCCTGGTCAACCGGGGGGACGCTGGAAACACCATATATTTT. Amino acids: CASLVNRGDAGNTIYF.

The gene calls are TRBV7-6 and TRBJ2-2; the D call may be TRBD1 or TRBD2 (6 bases each). Germline CDR1 reads SGHVS; CDR2 reads FNYEAQ. CDR3 length equals 15 residues. V lost 5 bases and J lost 2, with 12 bases in between. CDR3 in DNA: TGTGCCAGCAGCCTGGGGGGCCACAACACCGGGGAGCTGTTTTTT. Its protein is CASSLGGHNTGELFF.

Regarding this clone: It is likely a read error, because the conserved phenylalanine at the end of the CDR3 is missing. It is unclear where the CDR3 begins or ends on the DNA, so no DNA is shown, and the CDR3 is as TCRdb lists it. The rearrangement uses TRBV5-6 and TRBJ1-2; the DNA was not compared with TRBD1, the D call given in the table. Including both end residues, the CDR3 is 12 amino acids long. Germline CDR1 reads SGHDT; CDR2 reads YYEEEE. This chain's CDR3 is CASSLGTGTSSL.

V usage is TRBV15 and J usage is TRBJ2-1; TRBD2 aligns across 7 bases. After removal of 0 bases from V and 8 bases from J, the junction contained 7 bases not matched to a gene. Germline lookup yields CDR1 LNHNV and CDR2 YYDKDF (reference sequence). This CDR3 region has 15 residues. The CDR3 loop is CATSRDRSSGDEQFF. The DNA of the CDR3 is TGTGCCACCAGCAGAGATAGGTCTAGCGGCGATGAGCAGTTCTTC.

This clone was observed many times. The chain recombines TRBV2 with TRBJ2-7; D tentatively reads TRBD1 or TRBD2 (5 bases each). Trimming left V 5 bases short and J 9 bases short, with 17 bases between. Germline CDR1 and CDR2: SNHLY and FYNNEI. CDR3 size: 13 residues. The CDR3 region has the DNA TGTGCCAGCAGTACCTCCGGGGCCCAGGGGCAGTACTTC. Translating it yields CASSTSGAQGQYF.

This chain uses TRBV6-6 with TRBJ2-2; D is uncertain. The CDR3 spans 12 residues. Per the germline V gene, CDR1 is MNHNY and CDR2 is SVGAGI (reference sequence). V gave up 6 bases and J gave up 3 bases, with 5 bases separating them. This CDR3 is CASRADTGELFF. DNA for the CDR3: TGTGCCAGCAGGGCAGACACCGGGGAGCTGTTTTTT.